This T cell receptor (beta chain) was retrieved from a study of shared clonotypes between healthy human individuals (dated by TCRdb to the early 2020s). For the wider study: The cohort included a few men and a couple of women between 18 and 49 years of age. For each donor, CD4 naive and CD4 memory were each given three plates, CD8 naive was given two plates, and CD8 memory was given one plate. To estimate repertoire size and how much clonotypes are shared between individuals, the study performed deep sequencing of blood TCR repertoires from a few healthy adults. Leukapheresis yielded between about 0.85 and 10 billion PBMCs per donor. To increase sequencing depth and limit assay-specific biases, TCR repertoire library preparation and sequencing were carried out by different laboratories using diverse techniques. Paper-wide results and their limitations: Compared with non-shared clonotypes, clonotypes shared by all four sorted-subset donors had higher generation probabilities. Pairwise subsampling indicated that sequencing depth was expected to affect the degree of clonotype sharing among donors. Sampling was restricted to blood, and TCR repertoires in tissue are likely to differ from TCR repertoires in blood. Because the study included only a small number of donors, the genetic and exposure-history diversity represented was limited. Incomplete sequencing was indicated by rarefaction of sorted-subset datasets, despite the large sequencing depth. Naive subsets generally had larger estimated clonotype richness than memory subsets. Across a few donors, roughly 5.1% of naive CD4, roughly 3.5% of naive CD8, about 2.3% of memory CD4, and 0.4% of memory CD8 clonotypes were shared.

This clone is a singleton in its sample. Its antigen remains unidentified. Base-call qualities are not available, and no considerably larger clone is one nucleotide away. Reading the germline V gene gives CDR1 SGHRS and CDR2 YFSETQ. Spanning cysteine to phenylalanine, the CDR3 consists of 15 amino acids. Only the CDR3 part of the read is kept: 45 bases, read in frame from the first base. Trimming accounts for 6 bases at V and 3 bases at J, while the number of junction bases matched to no gene is 6. CD8 naive samples were CD45RO-negative cells positively selected for CCR7, giving a CD45RA+CCR7+ population that excluded TemRA cells. The donors were healthy, HIV-negative adults with no recently reported acute infections or vaccinations. Only Caucasian adults living in Nashville, Tennessee, USA were represented among the donors. Blood was obtained by leukapheresis, after which PBMCs were separated by Ficoll-Histopaque density gradient centrifugation and cryopreserved in liquid nitrogen vapor phase. Analytical flow cytometry was used to check the purity and quantity of every magnetically sorted T cell population. From each sorted fraction, genomic DNA was isolated and quantified by UV absorbance on a Nanodrop 2000c.

TCR CDR3 regions were amplified from genomic DNA by multiplex PCR using the deep immunoSEQ assay. Extracted genomic DNA from each cell subset was distributed evenly across all wells of several immunoSEQ 96-well plates, and each plate was treated as a replicate. For sorted subsets, about 0.2 ug genomic DNA, equal to about 30,000 T cell genomes, was loaded into each replicate PCR. Purified libraries were measured with a Qubit 3.0 fluorometer, size-checked on a Bioanalyzer 2100, and measured again with the KAPA Library Quantification kit. Every immunoSEQ 96-well plate was sequenced on a separate single-read 150-cycle Illumina NextSeq 550 flow cell. The study's own analysis went as follows. Because the immunoSEQ output included only junctional sequences and no quality scores, the filtering could not be the same as the filtering used for full-length reads. To assign V/J genes and CDR3, sequences were annotated against IMGT germline references using PyIR, a Python wrapper for IgBLAST v1.9. Reads were removed for weak V/J assignments (E-value above 1e-6), missing CDR3, stop codons, out-of-frame junctions, or ambiguous translated residues. V3J clonotypes were defined as sequences sharing the same inferred V gene, J gene, and CDR3 amino acid sequence. Percentage overlap between repertoires was calculated by dividing the number of shared unique clonotypes by the size of the smaller repertoire. RTK rarefaction, the Chao1 estimator, and Recon v2.1 estimates of unobserved clonotypes were used to assess repertoire richness. For all TCRbeta clonotypes obtained by the gDNA method from a handful of donors, generation probabilities were computed with OLGA. The clones in this table, taken by TCRdb from immuneACCESS, are in-frame only. Not every clone is retained; where verified, under half of the shortfall comes from an unresolved V gene, and the cause of the rest is unknown. D and trimming come from the DNA, and the V and J calls and clone size come from that table. The sample records 1.5 million to 2.5 million clones, roughly 95% of which are singletons. The top ten clones comprise 1% to 1.5% of the sample.

The source material was naive CD8+ T cells sorted from blood. According to the study, the label for this sample's cell subset or site signals: CD45RA+CCR7+. Here the chain combines TRBV5-1 and TRBJ2-7; 13 bases in the junction line up with TRBD2. The receptor was derived from a man aged 18 to 35 in good health. The DNA reads TGCGCCAGCAACAACAGACTAGCGGGGGGCTACGAGCAGTACTTC. Translation gives CASNNRLAGGYEQYF.